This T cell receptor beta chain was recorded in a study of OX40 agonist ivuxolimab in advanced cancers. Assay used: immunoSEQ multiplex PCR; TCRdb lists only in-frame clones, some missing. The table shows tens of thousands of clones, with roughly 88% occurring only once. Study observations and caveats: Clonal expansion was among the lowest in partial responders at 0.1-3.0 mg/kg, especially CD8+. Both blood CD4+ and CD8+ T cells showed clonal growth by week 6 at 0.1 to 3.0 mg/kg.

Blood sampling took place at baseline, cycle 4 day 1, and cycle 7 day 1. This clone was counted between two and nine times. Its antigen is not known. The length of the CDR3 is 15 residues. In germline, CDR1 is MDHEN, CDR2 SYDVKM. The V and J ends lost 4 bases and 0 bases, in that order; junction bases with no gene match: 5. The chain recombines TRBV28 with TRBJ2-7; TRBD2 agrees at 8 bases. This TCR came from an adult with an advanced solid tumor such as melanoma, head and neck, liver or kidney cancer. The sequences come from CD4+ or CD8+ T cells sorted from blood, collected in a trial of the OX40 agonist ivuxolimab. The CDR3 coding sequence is TGTGCCAGCAGTTCGAAGCGGGGGAGCTCCTACGAGCAGTACTTC. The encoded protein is CASSSKRGSSYEQYF.